This T cell receptor (beta chain) was identified during a study of T-cell memory formation after mild COVID-19. As for the study in general: TCR clustering was largely donor specific. Study findings and constraints: Among clones contracting day 15 to 85, CD4/CD8 was balanced, whereas later expanders leaned CD4+.

This clonotype was recorded many times. Its antigen is still unknown. The 5'RACE method, run with constant-segment primers, produced TCR alpha and TCR beta cDNA libraries (carrying sample barcodes and UMIs). TCRdb re-analysed the 5' RACE reads in MiXCR, keeping a single row per CDR3 protein. Counted here are tens of thousands of distinct CDR3 sequences, roughly 10% occurring once; the ten biggest clones make up around 1.1%. Sample: PBMCs or a T cell subset sorted from them (not recorded which). The TCR comes from a man aged 18 to 30 who had mild COVID-19 (a few samples of this study predate the infection). Cell type and time point are not known.

The CDR3 loop reads CASSLDRSSDTQYF. CDR3 nucleotides: TGTGCCAGCAGCTTAGACAGGTCTTCAGATACGCAGTATTTT. The chain joins TRBV11-2 to TRBJ2-3; unclear D gene. Trimming pared 0 bases from V and 4 bases from J, leaving 8 bases between. Germline loops: CDR1 SGHAT, CDR2 FQNNGV. The CDR3 contains 14 residues.